The entry below gives a single TCR beta chain sequence along with its context. In Cohort 3, a recovered donor had either two negative PCRs, clearance, or symptom resolution. The sample belongs to a study of blood T cell repertoires in COVID-19. Study in general: In each case, the material was cDNA or gDNA derived from T cells, B-cell-depleted T cells, or PBMCs.

Profiling relied on immunoSEQ multiplex PCR, and the TCRdb table lists in-frame clones only, not all of them. Of around 140,000 clones detected, more than 75% appear once; the ten largest clones hold over 9%. Trimming took 0 bases from V and 0 from J, leaving 11 bases between them. The CDR3 extends over 16 amino acids. Germline V gene data show CDR1 as MNHEY and CDR2 as SVGAGI. The V call is TRBV6-5, the J call TRBJ2-5, with D perhaps matching TRBD2 (6 bases). This clonotype was obtained from a man aged 55 to 70 who had recovered from COVID-19. Source material: PBMCs or T cells enriched from blood (not recorded which). CDR3 sequence: CASSYSSAGNQETQYF. For the CDR3, the DNA is TGTGCCAGCAGTTACTCGAGTGCGGGAAACCAAGAGACCCAGTACTTC.